Listed below are T cell receptor beta chains from one sample, sequenced in a study of sequential checkpoint blockade in melanoma. Repertoires were generated with immunoSEQ multiplex PCR, while TCRdb's copy carries only in-frame clones and drops some. This table has tens of thousands of clones, roughly 81% appearing once. The source material was CD8+ T cells sorted from blood (inferred from file names), sampled from a patient given nivolumab and ipilimumab in sequence. These receptors originate from a human donor with melanoma. Each CDR3 is given with its conserved first and last residue. The D gene is left open where the match is weak. For some rows the clone size is stated as once, few or many, or as a class when expanded; others skip it.

CDR3aa: CASSSPGQGYEQYF; CDR3nt: TGTGCCAGCAGCTCGCCGGGACAGGGTTACGAGCAGTACTTC; v_gene: TRBV11-2; j_gene: TRBJ2-7; abundance: -; d_gene: TRBD1
CDR3aa: CASSLGPPVSSYEQYF; CDR3nt: TGTGCCAGCAGTTTAGGGCCACCGGTTAGCTCCTACGAGCAGTACTTC; v_gene: TRBV27; j_gene: TRBJ2-7; abundance: -; d_gene: -
CDR3aa: CASSEALAGGLNTQYF; CDR3nt: TGTGCCAGCAGTGAAGCGCTAGCGGGGGGGCTTAATACGCAGTATTTT; v_gene: TRBV6-1; j_gene: TRBJ2-3; abundance: -; d_gene: TRBD2
CDR3aa: CASSLGQGYGYTF; CDR3nt: TGTGCCAGCAGTTTAGGACAGGGCTATGGCTACACCTTC; v_gene: TRBV27; j_gene: TRBJ1-2; abundance: -; d_gene: TRBD1
CDR3aa: CASSQIQGADLTNEKLFF; CDR3nt: TGCGCCAGCAGCCAGATACAGGGGGCAGACTTAACTAATGAAAAACTGTTTTTT; v_gene: TRBV4-1; j_gene: TRBJ1-4; abundance: -; d_gene: TRBD1
CDR3aa: CASKQGGSPYEQFF; CDR3nt: TGTGCCAGCAAGCAAGGCGGCTCGCCTTATGAGCAGTTCTTC; v_gene: TRBV27; j_gene: TRBJ2-1; abundance: -; d_gene: -
CDR3aa: CSVEPKDRSNGYTF; CDR3nt: TGCAGCGTCGAACCGAAGGACAGGAGTAATGGCTACACCTTC; v_gene: TRBV29-1; j_gene: TRBJ1-2; abundance: once; d_gene: TRBD1
CDR3aa: CASSQYHSNEKLFF; CDR3nt: TGCGCCAGCAGCCAATATCACAGTAATGAAAAACTGTTTTTT; v_gene: TRBV4-1; j_gene: TRBJ1-4; abundance: -; d_gene: -
CDR3aa: CAISEGTGDQPQHF; CDR3nt: TGTGCCATCAGTGAAGGGACAGGGGACCAGCCCCAGCATTTT; v_gene: TRBV10-3; j_gene: TRBJ1-5; abundance: -; d_gene: TRBD1
CDR3aa: CASSLFGDSPYEQYF; CDR3nt: TGTGCCAGCAGTTTATTTGGCGACAGTCCCTACGAGCAGTACTTC; v_gene: TRBV28; j_gene: TRBJ2-7; abundance: few; d_gene: -
CDR3aa: CASSPGLTSGNTIYF; CDR3nt: TGTGCCAGCAGCCCCGGACTGACCTCTGGAAACACCATATATTTT; v_gene: TRBV27; j_gene: TRBJ1-3; abundance: -; d_gene: -
CDR3aa: CASSQDDGVQPQHF; CDR3nt: TGCGCCAGCAGCCAAGATGATGGAGTACAGCCCCAGCATTTT; v_gene: TRBV4-1; j_gene: TRBJ1-5; abundance: -; d_gene: -
CDR3aa: CASGTESYKNIQYF; CDR3nt: TGTGCCAGTGGGACAGAAAGCTACAAAAACATTCAGTACTTC; v_gene: TRBV19; j_gene: TRBJ2-4; abundance: -; d_gene: TRBD1
CDR3aa: CASSSLIQGAYEQYF; CDR3nt: TGTGCCAGCAGCTCATTAATTCAGGGGGCCTACGAGCAGTACTTC; v_gene: TRBV5-6; j_gene: TRBJ2-7; abundance: large; d_gene: TRBD1
CDR3aa: CASSYGLTGNEAFF; CDR3nt: TGCGCCAGCAGCTATGGCCTAACAGGGAATGAAGCTTTCTTT; v_gene: TRBV5-1; j_gene: TRBJ1-1; abundance: -; d_gene: -
CDR3aa: CASSLRTGQNNQPQHF; CDR3nt: TGCGCCAGCAGTCTTAGAACGGGACAGAACAATCAGCCCCAGCATTTT; v_gene: TRBV23-1; j_gene: TRBJ1-5; abundance: -; d_gene: TRBD1
CDR3aa: CASSEIQGRKNTEAFF; CDR3nt: TGTGCCAGCAGTGAGATACAGGGGCGGAAGAACACTGAAGCTTTCTTT; v_gene: TRBV6-1; j_gene: TRBJ1-1; abundance: -; d_gene: TRBD1
CDR3aa: CASSQVLAGGLDTQYF; CDR3nt: TGTGCCAGCAGCCAAGTACTAGCGGGAGGTTTGGATACGCAGTATTTT; v_gene: TRBV4-2; j_gene: TRBJ2-3; abundance: -; d_gene: TRBD2
CDR3aa: CASSLDRGPNEKLFF; CDR3nt: TGCGCCAGCAGCTTGGACAGGGGGCCTAATGAAAAACTGTTTTTT; v_gene: TRBV5-1; j_gene: TRBJ1-4; abundance: -; d_gene: TRBD1
CDR3aa: CASSLGRSYEQYF; CDR3nt: TGTGCCAGCAGCTTGGGTCGTTCCTACGAGCAGTACTTC; v_gene: TRBV5-6; j_gene: TRBJ2-7; abundance: -; d_gene: -
CDR3aa: CASSSGQYEQYF; CDR3nt: TGTGCCAGCAGCTCGGGACAGTACGAGCAGTACTTC; v_gene: TRBV7-2; j_gene: TRBJ2-7; abundance: -; d_gene: TRBD1
CDR3aa: CSVEDSTGTARPEQYF; CDR3nt: TGCAGCGTTGAAGACTCAACCGGGACAGCACGCCCCGAGCAGTACTTC; v_gene: TRBV29-1; j_gene: TRBJ2-7; abundance: -; d_gene: TRBD1
CDR3aa: CASSSDYYEQYF; CDR3nt: TGTGCCAGCTCATCGGACTACTACGAGCAGTACTTC; v_gene: TRBV7-8; j_gene: TRBJ2-7; abundance: once; d_gene: -
CDR3aa: CASSQDPGQVNTEAFF; CDR3nt: TGCGCCAGCAGCCAAGATCCGGGACAGGTGAACACTGAAGCTTTCTTT; v_gene: TRBV4-1; j_gene: TRBJ1-1; abundance: -; d_gene: TRBD1
CDR3aa: CASSLLRGNEQFF; CDR3nt: TGTGCCAGCAGTTTATTGCGGGGCAATGAGCAGTTCTTC; v_gene: TRBV27; j_gene: TRBJ2-1; abundance: -; d_gene: -
CDR3aa: CASSVTGMTRTDTQYF; CDR3nt: TGCGCCAGCAGCGTAACAGGGATGACTCGCACAGATACGCAGTATTTT; v_gene: TRBV5-1; j_gene: TRBJ2-3; abundance: -; d_gene: -
CDR3aa: CASDVGQSGANVLTF; CDR3nt: TGTGCCAGCGATGTGGGACAGTCTGGGGCCAACGTCCTGACTTTC; v_gene: TRBV5-4; j_gene: TRBJ2-6; abundance: few; d_gene: TRBD1
CDR3aa: CASRQIQGEDYGYTF; CDR3nt: TGCGCCAGTAGACAGATTCAGGGGGAGGACTATGGCTACACCTTC; v_gene: TRBV19; j_gene: TRBJ1-2; abundance: -; d_gene: TRBD1
CDR3aa: CASESGNTGELFF; CDR3nt: TGCGCCAGTGAAAGCGGGAACACCGGGGAGCTGTTTTTT; v_gene: TRBV5-1; j_gene: TRBJ2-2; abundance: -; d_gene: -
CDR3aa: CASSEEGSGANVLTF; CDR3nt: TGTGCCAGCAGTGAGGAGGGGTCTGGGGCCAACGTCCTGACTTTC; v_gene: TRBV6-4; j_gene: TRBJ2-6; abundance: -; d_gene: -
CDR3aa: CASSDRENTEAFF; CDR3nt: TGTGCCAGCAGTGACAGGGAGAACACTGAAGCTTTCTTT; v_gene: TRBV6-1; j_gene: TRBJ1-1; abundance: -; d_gene: -
CDR3aa: CASSDGQDNEQFF; CDR3nt: TGTGCCAGCAGTGACGGACAGGACAATGAGCAGTTCTTC; v_gene: TRBV2; j_gene: TRBJ2-1; abundance: -; d_gene: TRBD1
CDR3aa: CASSFNSGTGRTEAFF; CDR3nt: TGTGCCAGCAGCTTTAATTCCGGGACAGGACGCACTGAAGCTTTCTTT; v_gene: TRBV7-7; j_gene: TRBJ1-1; abundance: -; d_gene: TRBD1
CDR3aa: CASSRQGSNTGELFF; CDR3nt: TGCGCCAGCAGCCGACAGGGGTCGAACACCGGGGAGCTGTTTTTT; v_gene: TRBV4-1; j_gene: TRBJ2-2; abundance: -; d_gene: TRBD1
CDR3aa: CASSAQVAPSGANVLTF; CDR3nt: TGTGCCAGCAGCGCACAGGTGGCCCCATCTGGGGCCAACGTCCTGACTTTC; v_gene: TRBV9; j_gene: TRBJ2-6; abundance: -; d_gene: -
CDR3aa: CASRRETEQYF; CDR3nt: TGTGCCAGCCGCAGGGAAACCGAGCAGTACTTC; v_gene: TRBV7-8; j_gene: TRBJ2-7; abundance: -; d_gene: -
CDR3aa: CASRPDQRFTEAFF; CDR3nt: TGTGCCAGTAGACCTGACCAGAGGTTTACTGAAGCTTTCTTT; v_gene: TRBV19; j_gene: TRBJ1-1; abundance: -; d_gene: -
CDR3aa: CASSLNSDYGYTF; CDR3nt: TGTGCCAGCAGCTTAAACTCCGATTATGGCTACACCTTC; v_gene: TRBV7-9; j_gene: TRBJ1-2; abundance: once; d_gene: -
CDR3aa: CAWRVSGNTEAFF; CDR3nt: TGTGCCTGGAGGGTGAGTGGGAACACTGAAGCTTTCTTT; v_gene: TRBV30; j_gene: TRBJ1-1; abundance: -; d_gene: -
CDR3aa: CAISESSEISYNSPLHF; CDR3nt: TGTGCCATCAGTGAGTCGAGCGAAATCTCCTATAATTCACCCCTCCACTTT; v_gene: TRBV10-3; j_gene: TRBJ1-6; abundance: -; d_gene: -
CDR3aa: CASSITGGRADTQYF; CDR3nt: TGTGCCAGTAGTATTACCGGGGGTCGGGCAGATACGCAGTATTTT; v_gene: TRBV19; j_gene: TRBJ2-3; abundance: -; d_gene: -
CDR3aa: CASSLGPGRRDEQFF; CDR3nt: TGTGCCAGCAGTTTAGGTCCTGGGAGAAGGGATGAGCAGTTCTTC; v_gene: TRBV27; j_gene: TRBJ2-1; abundance: -; d_gene: -
CDR3aa: CASSRGEDSAGGVEQFF; CDR3nt: TGTGCCAGCAGTCGTGGCGAGGATTCGGCGGGGGGGGTTGAGCAGTTCTTC; v_gene: TRBV25-1; j_gene: TRBJ2-1; abundance: -; d_gene: TRBD2
CDR3aa: CATTAGGNTEAFF; CDR3nt: TGTGCCACTACTGCGGGTGGGAACACTGAAGCTTTCTTT; v_gene: TRBV19; j_gene: TRBJ1-1; abundance: -; d_gene: -
CDR3aa: CATDGQGQTEAFF; CDR3nt: TGTGCCACCGATGGACAGGGGCAGACTGAAGCTTTCTTT; v_gene: TRBV10-3; j_gene: TRBJ1-1; abundance: -; d_gene: TRBD1
CDR3aa: CASAPTGTFHEQYF; CDR3nt: TGTGCCAGCGCCCCGACAGGGACTTTCCACGAGCAGTACTTC; v_gene: TRBV27; j_gene: TRBJ2-7; abundance: -; d_gene: -
CDR3aa: CASESGQGATDTQYF; CDR3nt: TGTGCCAGTGAAAGCGGGCAGGGGGCCACAGATACGCAGTATTTT; v_gene: TRBV19; j_gene: TRBJ2-3; abundance: -; d_gene: TRBD1
CDR3aa: CASSLSGTGNTEAFF; CDR3nt: TGTGCCAGCAGTTTATCCGGGACAGGGAACACTGAAGCTTTCTTT; v_gene: TRBV28; j_gene: TRBJ1-1; abundance: medium-sized; d_gene: TRBD1
CDR3aa: CASSVGTSPTDTQYF; CDR3nt: TGTGCCAGCAGCGTAGGAACTTCTCCCACAGATACGCAGTATTTT; v_gene: TRBV9; j_gene: TRBJ2-3; abundance: -; d_gene: -
CDR3aa: CASSPTRDSSYNEQFF; CDR3nt: TGTGCCAGCTCGCCCACGCGGGACAGCTCCTACAATGAGCAGTTCTTC; v_gene: TRBV18; j_gene: TRBJ2-1; abundance: -; d_gene: -
CDR3aa: CASSLAQLRQGGYEQYF; CDR3nt: TGTGCCAGCAGCTTGGCCCAGCTTCGACAGGGAGGTTACGAGCAGTACTTC; v_gene: TRBV5-6; j_gene: TRBJ2-7; abundance: -; d_gene: -
CDR3aa: CASSLNGLAGLYNEQFF; CDR3nt: TGTGCCAGCAGTTTAAACGGACTAGCGGGACTCTACAATGAGCAGTTCTTC; v_gene: TRBV27; j_gene: TRBJ2-1; abundance: once; d_gene: TRBD2
CDR3aa: CASSLASGGYEQYF; CDR3nt: TGCGCCAGCAGCTTGGCTAGCGGGGGGTACGAGCAGTACTTC; v_gene: TRBV5-1; j_gene: TRBJ2-7; abundance: -; d_gene: TRBD2
CDR3aa: CASSLTHRADTQYF; CDR3nt: TGTGCCAGCAGTTTAACACACAGGGCGGATACGCAGTATTTT; v_gene: TRBV28; j_gene: TRBJ2-3; abundance: -; d_gene: -
CDR3aa: CASRSSPYYEQYF; CDR3nt: TGTGCCAGCAGATCATCACCGTACTACGAGCAGTACTTC; v_gene: TRBV2; j_gene: TRBJ2-7; abundance: -; d_gene: -
CDR3aa: CASSFFPPGRAEAFF; CDR3nt: TGCGCCAGCAGCTTCTTTCCCCCAGGGAGGGCTGAAGCTTTCTTT; v_gene: TRBV5-1; j_gene: TRBJ1-1; abundance: -; d_gene: -